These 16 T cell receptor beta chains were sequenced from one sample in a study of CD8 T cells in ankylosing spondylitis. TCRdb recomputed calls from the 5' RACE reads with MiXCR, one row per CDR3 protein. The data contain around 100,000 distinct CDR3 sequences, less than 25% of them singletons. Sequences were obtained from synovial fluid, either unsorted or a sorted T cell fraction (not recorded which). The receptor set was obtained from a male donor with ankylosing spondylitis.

In DNA, the CDR3 is TGTGCCAGCAGCCAGGGGGGAGCCGGTACCAATCAGCCCCAGCATTTT. Translated, it gives CASSQGGAGTNQPQHF. The rearrangement links TRBV11-3 to TRBJ1-5; 7 nucleotides align to TRBD1. With V trimmed by 5 bases and J by 3 bases, 10 bases remained unmatched. The CDR3 is 16 residues long. In germline, CDR1 is SGHNT, CDR2 YENEEA.

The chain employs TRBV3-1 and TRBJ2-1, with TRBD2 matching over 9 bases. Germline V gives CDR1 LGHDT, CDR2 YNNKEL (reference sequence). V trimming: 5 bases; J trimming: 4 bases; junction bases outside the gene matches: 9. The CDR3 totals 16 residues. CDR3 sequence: CASSDYSSGEYNEQFF. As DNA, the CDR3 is TGTGCCAGCAGCGACTACTCTAGCGGGGAGTACAATGAGCAGTTCTTC.

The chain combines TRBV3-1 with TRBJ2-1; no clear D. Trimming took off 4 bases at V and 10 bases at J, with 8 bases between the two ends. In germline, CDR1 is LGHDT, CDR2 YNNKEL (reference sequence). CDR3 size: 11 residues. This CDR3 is CASSLRREQFF. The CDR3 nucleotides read TGTGCCAGCAGCCTGCGCCGGGAGCAGTTCTTC.

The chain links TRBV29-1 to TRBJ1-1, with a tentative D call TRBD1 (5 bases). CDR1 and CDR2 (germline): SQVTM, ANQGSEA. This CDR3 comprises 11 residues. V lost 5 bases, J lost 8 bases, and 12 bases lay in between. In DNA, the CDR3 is TGCAGCGTTAGGCTAGGGGCCGAAGCTTTCTTT. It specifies CSVRLGAEAFF.

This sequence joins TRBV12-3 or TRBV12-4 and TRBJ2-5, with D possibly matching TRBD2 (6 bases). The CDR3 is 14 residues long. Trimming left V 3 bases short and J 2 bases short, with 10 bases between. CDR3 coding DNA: TGTGCCAGCAGTTTTTGGGACTCTCAAGAGACCCAGTACTTC. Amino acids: CASSFWDSQETQYF.

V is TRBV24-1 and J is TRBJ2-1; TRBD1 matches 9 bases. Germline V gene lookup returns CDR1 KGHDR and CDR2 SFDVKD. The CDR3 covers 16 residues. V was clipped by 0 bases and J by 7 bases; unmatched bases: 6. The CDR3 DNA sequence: TGTGCCACCAGTGATTTGGGACAGGGGACGGGGAATGAGCAGTTCTTC. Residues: CATSDLGQGTGNEQFF.

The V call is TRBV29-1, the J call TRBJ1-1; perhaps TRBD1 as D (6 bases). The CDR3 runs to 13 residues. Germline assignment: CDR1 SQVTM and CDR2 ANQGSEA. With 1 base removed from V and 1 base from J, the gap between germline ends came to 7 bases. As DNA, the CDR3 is TGCAGCGTTGAAGCAGGGGCGAACACTGAAGCTTTCTTT. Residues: CSVEAGANTEAFF.

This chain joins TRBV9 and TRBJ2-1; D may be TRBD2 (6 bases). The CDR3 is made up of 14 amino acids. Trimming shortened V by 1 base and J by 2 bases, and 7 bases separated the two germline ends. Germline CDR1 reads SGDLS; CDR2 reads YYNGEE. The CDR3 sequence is CASSVREPYNEQFF. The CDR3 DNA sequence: TGTGCCAGCAGCGTACGGGAGCCCTACAATGAGCAGTTCTTC.

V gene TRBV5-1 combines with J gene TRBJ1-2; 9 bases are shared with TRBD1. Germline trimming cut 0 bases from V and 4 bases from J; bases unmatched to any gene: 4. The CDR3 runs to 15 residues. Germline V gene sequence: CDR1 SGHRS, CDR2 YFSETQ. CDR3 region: CASSLAGQGPYGYTF. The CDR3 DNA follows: TGCGCCAGCAGCTTGGCGGGACAGGGCCCCTATGGCTACACCTTC.

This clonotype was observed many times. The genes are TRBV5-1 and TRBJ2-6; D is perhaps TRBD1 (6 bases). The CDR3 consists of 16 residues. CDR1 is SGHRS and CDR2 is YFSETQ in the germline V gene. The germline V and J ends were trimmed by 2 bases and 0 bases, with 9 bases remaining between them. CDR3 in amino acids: CASSLGTNSGANVLTF. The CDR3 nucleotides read TGCGCCAGCAGCTTAGGGACAAACTCTGGGGCCAACGTCCTGACTTTC.

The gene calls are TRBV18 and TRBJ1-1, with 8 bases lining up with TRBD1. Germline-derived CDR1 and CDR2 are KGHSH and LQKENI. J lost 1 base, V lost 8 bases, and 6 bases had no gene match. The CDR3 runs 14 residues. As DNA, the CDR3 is TGTGCCAGCCGAACCGACAGGGGGAACACTGAAGCTTTCTTT. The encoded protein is CASRTDRGNTEAFF.

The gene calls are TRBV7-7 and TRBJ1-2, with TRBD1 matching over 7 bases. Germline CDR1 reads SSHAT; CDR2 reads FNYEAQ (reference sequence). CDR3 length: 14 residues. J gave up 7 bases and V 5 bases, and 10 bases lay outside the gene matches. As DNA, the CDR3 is TGTGCCAGCAGCCCGATGGAGGGGGCACTTGGCTACACCTTC. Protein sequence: CASSPMEGALGYTF.

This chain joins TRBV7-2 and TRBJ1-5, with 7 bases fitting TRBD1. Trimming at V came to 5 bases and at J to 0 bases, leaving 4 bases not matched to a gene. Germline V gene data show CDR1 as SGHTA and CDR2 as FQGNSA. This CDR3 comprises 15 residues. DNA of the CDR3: TGTGCCAGCAGCGTGGGACAGTTTAGCAATCAGCCCCAGCATTTT. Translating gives CASSVGQFSNQPQHF.

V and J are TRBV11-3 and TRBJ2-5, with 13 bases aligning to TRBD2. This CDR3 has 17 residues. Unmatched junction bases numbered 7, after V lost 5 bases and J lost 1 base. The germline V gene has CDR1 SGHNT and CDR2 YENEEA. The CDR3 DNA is TGTGCCAGCAGCCAAAGACTAGCGGGAGGACTCCAAGAGACCCAGTACTTC. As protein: CASSQRLAGGLQETQYF.

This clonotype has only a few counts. The CDR3 nucleotides read TGCGCCAGCACCCAAGACAGGGTTGAGACCCAGTACTTC. As protein: CASTQDRVETQYF. The V and J genes are TRBV5-1 and TRBJ2-5, with 7 bases lining up with TRBD1. Germline V gene lookup returns CDR1 SGHRS and CDR2 YFSETQ. The CDR3 consists of 13 residues. V was pared by 6 bases and J by 5 bases, with 7 bases of the junction left unmatched.

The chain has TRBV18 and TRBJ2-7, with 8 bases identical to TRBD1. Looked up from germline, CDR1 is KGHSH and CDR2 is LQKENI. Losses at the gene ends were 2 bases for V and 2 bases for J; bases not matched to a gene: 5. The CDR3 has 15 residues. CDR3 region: CASSPAGGLTYEQYF. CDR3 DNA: TGTGCCAGCTCACCAGCAGGGGGCTTAACCTACGAGCAGTACTTC. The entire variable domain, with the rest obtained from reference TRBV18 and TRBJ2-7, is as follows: NAGVMQNPRHLVRRRGQEARLRCSPMKGHSHVYWYRQLPEEGLKFMVYLQKENIIDESGMPKERFSAEFPKEGPSILRIQQVVRGDSAAYFCASSPAGGLTYEQYFGPGTRLTVT.